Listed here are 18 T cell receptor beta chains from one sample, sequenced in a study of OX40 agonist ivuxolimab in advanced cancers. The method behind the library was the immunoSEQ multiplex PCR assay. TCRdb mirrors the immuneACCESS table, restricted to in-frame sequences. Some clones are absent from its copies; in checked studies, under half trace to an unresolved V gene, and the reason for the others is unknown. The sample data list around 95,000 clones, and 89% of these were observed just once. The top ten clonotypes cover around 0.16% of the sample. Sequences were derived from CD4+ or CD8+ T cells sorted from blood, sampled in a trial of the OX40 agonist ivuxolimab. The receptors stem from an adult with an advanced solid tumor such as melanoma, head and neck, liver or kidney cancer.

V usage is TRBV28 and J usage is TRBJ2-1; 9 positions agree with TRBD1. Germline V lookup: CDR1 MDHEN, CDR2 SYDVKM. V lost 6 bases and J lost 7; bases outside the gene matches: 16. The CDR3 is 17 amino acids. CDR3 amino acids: CASSLRGQGTRGNEQFF. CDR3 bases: TGTGCCAGCAGCCTCCGGGGACAGGGAACCCGAGGGAATGAGCAGTTCTTC.

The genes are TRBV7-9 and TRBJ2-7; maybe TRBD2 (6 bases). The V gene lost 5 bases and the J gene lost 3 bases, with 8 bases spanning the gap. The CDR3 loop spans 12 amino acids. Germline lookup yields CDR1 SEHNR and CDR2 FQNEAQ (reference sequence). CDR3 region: CASSGRGYEQYF. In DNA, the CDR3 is TGTGCCAGCAGCGGGCGGGGCTACGAGCAGTACTTC.

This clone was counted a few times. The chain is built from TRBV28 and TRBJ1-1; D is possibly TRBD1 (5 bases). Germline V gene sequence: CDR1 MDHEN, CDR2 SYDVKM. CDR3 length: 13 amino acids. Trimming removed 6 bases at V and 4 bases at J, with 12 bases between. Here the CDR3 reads CASRGPGVTEAFF. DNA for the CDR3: TGTGCCAGCAGGGGGCCCGGAGTCACTGAAGCTTTCTTT.

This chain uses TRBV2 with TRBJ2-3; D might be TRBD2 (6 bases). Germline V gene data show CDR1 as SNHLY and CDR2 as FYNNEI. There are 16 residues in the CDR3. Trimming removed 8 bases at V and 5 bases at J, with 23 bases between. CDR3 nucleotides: TGTGCCAGCCGAATCCTCTGGAGGGACGCGAGAGATACGCAGTATTTT. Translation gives CASRILWRDARDTQYF.

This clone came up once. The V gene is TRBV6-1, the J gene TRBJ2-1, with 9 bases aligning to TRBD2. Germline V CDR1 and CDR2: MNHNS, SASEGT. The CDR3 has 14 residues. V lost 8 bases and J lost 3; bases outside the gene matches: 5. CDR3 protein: CASLAGGIYNEQFF. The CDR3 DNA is TGTGCCAGCCTGGCGGGAGGGATCTACAATGAGCAGTTCTTC.

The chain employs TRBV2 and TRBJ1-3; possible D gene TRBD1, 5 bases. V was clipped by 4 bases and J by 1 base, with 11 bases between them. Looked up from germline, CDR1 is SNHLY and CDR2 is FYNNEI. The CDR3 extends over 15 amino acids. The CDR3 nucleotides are TGTGCCAGCAGTGGGTCGGGGGTGTCTGGAAACACCATATATTTT. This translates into CASSGSGVSGNTIYF.

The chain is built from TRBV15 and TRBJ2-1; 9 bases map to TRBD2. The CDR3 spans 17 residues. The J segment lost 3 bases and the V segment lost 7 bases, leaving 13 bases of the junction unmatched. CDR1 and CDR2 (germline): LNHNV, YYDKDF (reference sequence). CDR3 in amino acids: CATKPMALAGLYNEQFF. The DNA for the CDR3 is TGTGCCACCAAACCTATGGCCCTAGCGGGACTCTACAATGAGCAGTTCTTC.

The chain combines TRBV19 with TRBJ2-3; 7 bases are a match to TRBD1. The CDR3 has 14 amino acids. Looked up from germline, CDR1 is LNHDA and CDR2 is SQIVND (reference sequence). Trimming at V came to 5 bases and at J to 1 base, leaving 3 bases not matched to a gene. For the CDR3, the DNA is TGTGCCAGTAGTGCGCAGGGGGGCACAGATACGCAGTATTTT. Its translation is CASSAQGGTDTQYF.

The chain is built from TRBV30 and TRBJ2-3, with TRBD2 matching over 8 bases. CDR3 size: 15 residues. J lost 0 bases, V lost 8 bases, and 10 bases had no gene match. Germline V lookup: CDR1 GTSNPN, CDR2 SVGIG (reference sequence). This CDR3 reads CAQGRGGASTDTQYF. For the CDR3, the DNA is TGTGCCCAAGGACGGGGGGGGGCGAGCACAGATACGCAGTATTTT.

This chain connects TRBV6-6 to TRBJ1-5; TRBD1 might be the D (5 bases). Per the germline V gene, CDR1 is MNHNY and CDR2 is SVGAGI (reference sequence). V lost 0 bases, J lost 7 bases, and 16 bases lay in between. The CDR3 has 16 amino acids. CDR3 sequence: CASSYSNSQGRQPQHF. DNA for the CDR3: TGTGCCAGCAGTTACTCGAATTCGCAGGGAAGACAGCCCCAGCATTTT.

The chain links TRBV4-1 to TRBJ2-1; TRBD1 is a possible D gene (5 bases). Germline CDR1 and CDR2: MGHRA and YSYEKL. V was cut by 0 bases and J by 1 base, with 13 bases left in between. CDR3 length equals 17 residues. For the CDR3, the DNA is TGCGCCAGCAGCCAAGATCCGCGGACAATTTCCTACAATGAGCAGTTCTTC. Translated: CASSQDPRTISYNEQFF.

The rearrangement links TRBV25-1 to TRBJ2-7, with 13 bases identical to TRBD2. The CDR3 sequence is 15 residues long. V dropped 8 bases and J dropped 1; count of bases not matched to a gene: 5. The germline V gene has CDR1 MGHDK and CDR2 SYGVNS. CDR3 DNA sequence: TGTGCCAGCCGGACTAGCGGGAGCGGGTCCTACGAGCAGTACTTC. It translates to CASRTSGSGSYEQYF.

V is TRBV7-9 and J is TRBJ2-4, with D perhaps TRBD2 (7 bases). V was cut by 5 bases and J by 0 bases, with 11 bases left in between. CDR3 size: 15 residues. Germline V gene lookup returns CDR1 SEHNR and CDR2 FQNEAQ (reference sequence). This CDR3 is CASSRGGVAKNIQYF. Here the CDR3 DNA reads TGTGCCAGCAGCAGGGGGGGTGTAGCCAAAAACATTCAGTACTTC.

The DNA for the CDR3 is TGTGCCAGTAGTATGATTGGACAGGGGGCTTTGGGTGCTTTCTTT. This codes for CASSMIGQGALGAFF. This chain uses TRBV19 with TRBJ1-1; 11 bases map to TRBD1. The CDR3 contains 15 residues. Unmatched junction bases numbered 11, after V lost 3 bases and J lost 11 bases. From germline, CDR1 is LNHDA and CDR2 SQIVND (reference sequence).

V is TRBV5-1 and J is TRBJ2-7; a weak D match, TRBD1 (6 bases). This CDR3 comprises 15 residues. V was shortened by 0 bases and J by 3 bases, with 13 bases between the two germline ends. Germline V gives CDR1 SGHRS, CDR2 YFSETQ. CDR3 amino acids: CASSLGLGQNYEQYF. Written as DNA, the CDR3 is TGCGCCAGCAGCTTGGGTTTAGGACAGAACTACGAGCAGTACTTC.

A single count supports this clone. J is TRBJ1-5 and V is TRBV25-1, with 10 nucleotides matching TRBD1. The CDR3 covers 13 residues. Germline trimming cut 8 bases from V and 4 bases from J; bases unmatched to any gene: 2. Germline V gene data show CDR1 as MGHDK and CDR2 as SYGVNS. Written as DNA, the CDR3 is TGTGCCAGCGAGGGACAGGGGAATCAGCCCCAGCATTTT. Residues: CASEGQGNQPQHF.

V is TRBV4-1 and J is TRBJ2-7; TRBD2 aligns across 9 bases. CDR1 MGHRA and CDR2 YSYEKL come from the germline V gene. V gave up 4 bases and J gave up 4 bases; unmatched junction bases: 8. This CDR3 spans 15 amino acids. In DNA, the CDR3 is TGCGCCAGCAGCCTTGATAGCGGGAGCAGGTACGAGCAGTACTTC. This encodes CASSLDSGSRYEQYF.

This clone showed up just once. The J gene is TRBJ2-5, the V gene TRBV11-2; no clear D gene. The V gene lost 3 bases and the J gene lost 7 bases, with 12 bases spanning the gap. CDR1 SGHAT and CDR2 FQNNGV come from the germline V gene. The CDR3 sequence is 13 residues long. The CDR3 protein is CASSFPAPATQYF. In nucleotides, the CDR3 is TGTGCCAGCAGCTTCCCCGCACCGGCGACCCAGTACTTC.